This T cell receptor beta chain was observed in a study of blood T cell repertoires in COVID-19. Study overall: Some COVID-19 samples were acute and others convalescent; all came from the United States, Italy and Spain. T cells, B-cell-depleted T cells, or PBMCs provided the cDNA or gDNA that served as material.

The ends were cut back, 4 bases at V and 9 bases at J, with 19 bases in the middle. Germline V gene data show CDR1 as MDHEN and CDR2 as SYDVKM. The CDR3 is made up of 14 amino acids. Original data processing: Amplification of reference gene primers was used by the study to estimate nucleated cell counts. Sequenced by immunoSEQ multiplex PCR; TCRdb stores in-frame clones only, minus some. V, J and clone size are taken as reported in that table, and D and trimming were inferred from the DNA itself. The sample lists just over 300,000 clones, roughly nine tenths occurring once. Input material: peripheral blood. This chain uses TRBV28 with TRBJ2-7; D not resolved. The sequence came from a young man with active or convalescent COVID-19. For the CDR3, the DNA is TGTGCCAGCAGTTCAAGCTCATTCCTCTTCGGGCAGTACTTC. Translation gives CASSSSSFLFGQYF.